Many counts were recorded for the clone carrying this T cell receptor beta chain. Antigen specificity is unknown. This beta chain is a stray sequence in a library constructed for alpha chains; its clone size is not meaningful. This entry is derived from a study of spatial heterogeneity in lung cancer. Turning to the study itself: For the average unique TCR and UMI combination, more than 8.5 occurrences appeared in raw reads. Study results and limitations: Ubiquitous expanded tumor TCRs were observed in blood more at resection than follow-up.

Specified time point: blood taken at disease recurrence. Unsorted tumor, nontumor lung tissue or cryopreserved PBMC supplied the whole RNA. All TCR cDNA molecules were individually tagged with a unique molecular identifier. TCRdb used MiXCR to reprocess the 5' RACE reads, holding one entry per CDR3 protein. This table holds about 10,000 distinct CDR3 sequences, around 4.2% found once. CDR1 SGHTA and CDR2 FQGTGA come from the germline V gene. This CDR3 has 15 amino acids. Trimming at V came to 0 bases and at J to 4 bases, leaving 3 bases not matched to a gene. This chain joins TRBV7-3 and TRBJ2-5, with 9 bases that match TRBD2. This TCR was recovered from a female donor with early-stage non-small cell lung cancer. The material was PBMCs, obtained at recurrence. CDR3 sequence: CASSLTGLAAETQYF. CDR3 coding DNA: TGTGCCAGCAGCTTAACGGGACTAGCAGCAGAGACCCAGTACTTC. Full variable domain (remainder filled in from reference TRBV7-3 and TRBJ2-5): GAGVSQTPSNKVTEKGKYVELRCDPISGHTALYWYRQSLGQGPEFLIYFQGTGAADDSGLPNDRFFAVRPEGSVSTLKIQRTERGDSAVYLCASSLTGLAAETQYFGPGTRLLVL.